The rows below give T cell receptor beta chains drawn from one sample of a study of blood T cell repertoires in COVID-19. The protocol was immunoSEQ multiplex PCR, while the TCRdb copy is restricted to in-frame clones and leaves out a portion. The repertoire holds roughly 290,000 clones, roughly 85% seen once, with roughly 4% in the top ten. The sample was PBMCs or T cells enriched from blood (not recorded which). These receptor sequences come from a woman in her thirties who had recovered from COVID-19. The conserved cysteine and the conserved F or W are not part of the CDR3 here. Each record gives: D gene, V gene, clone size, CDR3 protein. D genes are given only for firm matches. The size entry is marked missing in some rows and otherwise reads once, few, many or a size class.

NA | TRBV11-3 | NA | ASSAGQDTQY
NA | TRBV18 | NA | ASSPVGSGNEQF
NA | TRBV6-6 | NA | ASSYTGRDGYT
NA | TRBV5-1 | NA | ASSLRPGQVNEKLF
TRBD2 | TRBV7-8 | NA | ASSLTSGNPDTQY
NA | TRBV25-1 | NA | ASSESGFNTEAF
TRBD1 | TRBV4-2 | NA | ASSGIRDRGWHTEAF
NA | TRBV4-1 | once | ASSQAPTEYGYT
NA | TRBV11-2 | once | ASSLERGTGELF
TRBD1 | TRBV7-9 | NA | ASSHGTGDLSEQF
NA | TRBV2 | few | ASSVGYT
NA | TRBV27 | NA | ASRFPLINTEAF
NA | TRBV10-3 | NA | AISERGTTYNEQF
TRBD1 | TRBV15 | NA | ATSRDLQGDEKLF
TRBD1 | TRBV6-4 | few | ASSPGQENTEAF
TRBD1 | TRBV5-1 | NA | ASSLVGTGLDANEKLF
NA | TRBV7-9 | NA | ASSQNSGWLGSPLH
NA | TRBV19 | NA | ASSNRVSEAF
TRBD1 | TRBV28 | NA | ASSFGRRGRGNTEAF
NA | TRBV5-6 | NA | ASRVSAGTSSRKY
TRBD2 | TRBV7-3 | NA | ASSPTSGSETQY
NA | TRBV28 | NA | ASSFRDVGAF
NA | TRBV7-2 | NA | ASSLSWSSGNTIY
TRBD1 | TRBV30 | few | AWRRTGEASPLH
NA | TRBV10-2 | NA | ASNTWGDSQETQY
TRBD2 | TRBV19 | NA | ASSIRLAGERTGELF
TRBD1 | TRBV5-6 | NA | ASSTWTGAGDTEAF
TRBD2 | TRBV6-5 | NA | ASSYSLAGYTGELF
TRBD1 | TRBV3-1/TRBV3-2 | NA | ASSPRTGGNEQF
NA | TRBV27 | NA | ASTVWGVRGHNQPQH
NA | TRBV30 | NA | AWSRSRDSYSNQPQH
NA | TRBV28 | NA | ASNYGGGHQETQY
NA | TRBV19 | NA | ASSPPQH
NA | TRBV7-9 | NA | ASSSGQRTPARREY
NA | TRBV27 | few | ASSPRGSANTGELF
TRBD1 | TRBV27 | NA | ASKPGQGADIQY
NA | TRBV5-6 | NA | ASSPWDTTNEKLF
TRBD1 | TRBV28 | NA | ASLGQGRRNEQY
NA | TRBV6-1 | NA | ASSVGRPYSYNSPLH
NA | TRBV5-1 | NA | ASSSTPHEGTYNEQF
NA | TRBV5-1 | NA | ASSLQGARGTSPGELF
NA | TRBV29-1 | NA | SVVSANTGELF
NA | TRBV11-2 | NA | ASSLVRETQY
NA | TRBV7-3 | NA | ASSRSGSGNTIY
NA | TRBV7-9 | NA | ASSLRKVNYGYT
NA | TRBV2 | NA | ASSEATAAGAF
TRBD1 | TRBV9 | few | ASSVAFDRVGGYT
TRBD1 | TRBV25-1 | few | ASQPNTGVRSPLH
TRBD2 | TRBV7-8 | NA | ASTRRWREGRGEQF
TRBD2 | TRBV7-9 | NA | ASSLGWTSGVRVDEQF
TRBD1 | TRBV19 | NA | ASSIRRQGNSGNTIY
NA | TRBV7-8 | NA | ASSLTGSSYNSPLH
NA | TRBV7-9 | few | ASRPPQGSYEQY
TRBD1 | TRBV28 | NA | ASFSLGTGAGNTIY
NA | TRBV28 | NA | ASSFATPSRNQPQH